A single sample is the source of the 27 T cell receptor beta chains below, sequenced in a study of T cells expressing NK-cell markers. TCRdb reanalyzed the 5' RACE reads, giving one entry per CDR3 protein sequence and no DNA. This sample's table reports a few hundred thousand distinct CDR3 sequences. The source material was blood T cells: a sorted CD56 or NKG2C T cell subset, CD4+ or CD8+ T cells, or bulk PBMC T cells (not recorded which). All receptors come from a man aged 18-75 years in good health.

This chain connects TRBV28 to TRBJ1-1. The CDR3 runs 13 residues. Germline CDR1 and CDR2: MDHEN and SYDVKM. The CDR3 protein is CATLLQGRTEAFF.

V is TRBV12-3 or TRBV12-4 and J is TRBJ2-5; TCRdb's D call, TRBD2, is unchecked because there is no DNA. The CDR3 sequence is 15 residues long. This CDR3 reads CASSFMQGRPETQYF.

The J gene is TRBJ2-2, the V gene TRBV7-9; the TCRdb call, TRBD1, lacks DNA for checking. The germline CDR1 and CDR2 sequences are SEHNR and FQNEAQ (reference sequence). This CDR3 is built from 14 residues. The CDR3 reads CASSRGAGRGELFF.

This chain joins TRBV12-3 or TRBV12-4 and TRBJ2-7; absent DNA, TCRdb's TRBD1 call cannot be checked. The CDR3 loop spans 14 amino acids. The chain's CDR3 is CASRTAGGGYEQYF.

V and J are TRBV19 and TRBJ2-3; TCRdb returns TRBD1, unconfirmable since there is no DNA. This CDR3 contains 18 residues. The V gene's germline CDR1 is LNHDA and CDR2 SQIVND (reference sequence). This CDR3 reads CASTGGGLRGSRTDTQYF.

The chain employs TRBV6-5 and TRBJ2-5; TCRdb proposes TRBD1, but this gene call is untestable without DNA. Germline-derived CDR1 and CDR2 are MNHEY and SVGAGI. This CDR3 region has 15 residues. The CDR3 reads CASSFNRGLGETQYF.

V gene TRBV15 combines with J gene TRBJ1-3. The CDR3 sequence is 17 residues long. CDR1 is LNHNV, CDR2 YYDKDF, per germline (reference sequence). The CDR3 loop is CATSTQGAGLSGNTIYF.

V usage is TRBV6-5 and J usage is TRBJ1-5; no DNA is available, so the TRBD1 call from TCRdb remains unchecked. CDR3 length: 15 amino acids. Germline loops: CDR1 MNHEY, CDR2 SVGAGI. CDR3 region: CASSYYRDKGQPQHF.

The chain couples TRBV18 to TRBJ2-1. Germline CDR1 is KGHSH and CDR2 is LQKENI. The CDR3 extends over 14 amino acids. CDR3 loop: CASSPGKDFNEQFF. The full variable domain, rest sourced from reference TRBV18 and TRBJ2-1, is NAGVMQNPRHLVRRRGQEARLRCSPMKGHSHVYWYRQLPEEGLKFMVYLQKENIIDESGMPKERFSAEFPKEGPSILRIQQVVRGDSAAYFCASSPGKDFNEQFFGPGTRLTVL.

The chain has TRBV27 and TRBJ2-7; TCRdb's D gene call, TRBD1, goes unchecked for lack of DNA. The CDR3 extends over 11 amino acids. In germline, CDR1 is MNHEY, CDR2 SMNVEV (reference sequence). This CDR3 reads CASRGHVEQYF.

This chain connects TRBV12-3 or TRBV12-4 to TRBJ2-7; TCRdb's D gene call, TRBD2, goes unchecked for lack of DNA. There are 14 residues in the CDR3. The CDR3 region is CASSKGLAGYEQYF.

The chain recombines TRBV5-1 with TRBJ2-1; no DNA is available, so the TRBD1 call from TCRdb remains unchecked. In germline, CDR1 is SGHRS, CDR2 YFSETQ. There are 16 residues in the CDR3. The CDR3 sequence is CASRVGGTSSYNEQFF. The full variable domain, rest sourced from reference TRBV5-1 and TRBJ2-1, is KAGVTQTPRYLIKTRGQQVTLSCSPISGHRSVSWYQQTPGQGLQFLFEYFSETQRNKGNFPGRFSGRQFSNSRSEMNVSTLELGDSALYLCASRVGGTSSYNEQFFGPGTRLTVL.

The chain recombines TRBV5-1 with TRBJ1-2; TCRdb proposes TRBD1, but this gene call is untestable without DNA. Germline V gene data show CDR1 as SGHRS and CDR2 as YFSETQ. The CDR3 loop spans 13 amino acids. The CDR3 spells CASSLAGTDGYTF.

The chain is built from TRBV9 and TRBJ1-5. The germline gives CDR1 SGDLS, CDR2 YYNGEE. CDR3 length equals 14 residues. CDR3 sequence reads: CASSVWEGGQPQHF.

CDR3 loop: CASSLLAGGLTDTQYF. The V gene is TRBV5-4, the J gene TRBJ2-3; TCRdb's D call of TRBD2 is untestable without DNA. The V gene's germline CDR1 is SGHNT and CDR2 YYREEE (reference sequence). This CDR3 is built from 16 residues.

V is TRBV18 and J is TRBJ1-2; the D gene TCRdb calls, TRBD1, cannot be checked with no DNA. The CDR3 is made up of 16 amino acids. From germline, CDR1 is KGHSH and CDR2 LQKENI. The CDR3 loop reads CASSPPMLGGTYGYTF.

The rearrangement joins TRBV20-1 to TRBJ2-5; TCRdb's assignment of TRBD2 cannot be checked, as there is no DNA. The CDR3 is made up of 12 amino acids. CDR1 is DFQATT, CDR2 SNEGSKA, per germline (reference sequence). The CDR3 protein is CSHSESWETQYF.

This chain joins TRBV7-6 and TRBJ1-2; TCRdb's D call of TRBD1 is untestable without DNA. The CDR3 is 16 residues long. The germline gives CDR1 SGHVS, CDR2 FNYEAQ. CDR3 residues: CASSSDRERPNYGYTF.

CDR3 in amino acids: CASSSPHGELTTDTQYF. The J gene is TRBJ2-3, the V gene TRBV5-1; the D call of TRBD1 rests on TCRdb alone, since no DNA is present to check it. The length of the CDR3 is 17 residues. CDR1 is SGHRS, CDR2 YFSETQ, per germline. The full variable domain, completed using reference TRBV5-1 and TRBJ2-3, is KAGVTQTPRYLIKTRGQQVTLSCSPISGHRSVSWYQQTPGQGLQFLFEYFSETQRNKGNFPGRFSGRQFSNSRSEMNVSTLELGDSALYLCASSSPHGELTTDTQYFGPGTRLTVL.

The chain recombines TRBV18 with TRBJ1-2. Germline V lookup: CDR1 KGHSH, CDR2 LQKENI. The CDR3 extends over 14 amino acids. The CDR3 is CASSPGQEGYGYTF.

This chain connects TRBV13 to TRBJ2-7. CDR1 and CDR2 (germline): PRHDT, FYEKMQ (reference sequence). The CDR3 totals 14 residues. The CDR3 spells CASSLNSSYYEQYF.

The chain links TRBV29-1 to TRBJ1-1; TCRdb proposes TRBD1, but this gene call is untestable without DNA. The germline CDR1 and CDR2 sequences are SQVTM and ANQGSEA. This CDR3 spans 14 amino acids. CDR3 in amino acids: CSVEIRGRGTEAFF. Supplemented by reference TRBV29-1 and TRBJ1-1, the full variable domain reads SAVISQKPSRDICQRGTSLTIQCQVDSQVTMMFWYRQQPGQSLTLIATANQGSEATYESGFVIDKFPISRPNLTFSTLTVSNMSPEDSSIYLCSVEIRGRGTEAFFGQGTRLTVV.

This chain connects TRBV20-1 to TRBJ2-5; with no DNA, the TCRdb D assignment of TRBD1 cannot be verified. Per the germline V gene, CDR1 is DFQATT and CDR2 is SNEGSKA (reference sequence). This CDR3 spans 14 amino acids. CDR3 protein: CSAARTGGMETQYF.

The J gene is TRBJ2-6, the V gene TRBV12-3 or TRBV12-4; TCRdb's D gene call, TRBD1, goes unchecked for lack of DNA. This CDR3 is built from 17 residues. CDR3 residues: CASSRDSQVSGANVLTF.

V is TRBV12-3 or TRBV12-4 and J is TRBJ1-6; TCRdb lists TRBD1, though no DNA is available to test this call. This CDR3 contains 15 residues. The CDR3 loop is CASSLRQGGNSPLHF.

The CDR3 is CSVRRDMNTEAFF. The rearrangement uses TRBV20-1 and TRBJ1-1. Looked up from germline, CDR1 is DFQATT and CDR2 is SNEGSKA (reference sequence). This CDR3 region has 13 residues.

The chain joins TRBV7-3 to TRBJ2-3; the D call from TCRdb, TRBD1, cannot be confirmed without DNA. The CDR3 extends over 15 amino acids. Per germline, CDR1 SGHTA and CDR2 FQGTGA. The CDR3 is CASSLQGASTDTQYF.